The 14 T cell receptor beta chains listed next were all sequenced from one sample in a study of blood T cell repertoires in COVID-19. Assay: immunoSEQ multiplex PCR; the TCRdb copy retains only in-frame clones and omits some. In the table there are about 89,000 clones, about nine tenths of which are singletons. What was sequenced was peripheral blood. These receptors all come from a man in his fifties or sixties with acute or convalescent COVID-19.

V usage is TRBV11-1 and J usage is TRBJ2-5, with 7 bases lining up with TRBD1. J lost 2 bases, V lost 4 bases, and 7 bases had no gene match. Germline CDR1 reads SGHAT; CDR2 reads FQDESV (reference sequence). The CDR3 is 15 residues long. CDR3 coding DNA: TGTGCCAGCAGCTCAGACGGGGACAGTCAAGAGACCCAGTACTTC. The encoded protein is CASSSDGDSQETQYF.

The CDR3 sequence: CASSAGLAKNNEQFF. The CDR3 nucleotides are TGTGCCAGCAGCGCGGGACTAGCGAAGAACAATGAGCAGTTCTTC. The V and J genes are TRBV7-3 and TRBJ2-1; 10 bases map to TRBD2. The trim removed 5 bases at V and 5 bases at J, leaving 6 bases unmatched. Germline-derived CDR1 and CDR2 are SGHTA and FQGTGA. The CDR3 is 15 amino acids.

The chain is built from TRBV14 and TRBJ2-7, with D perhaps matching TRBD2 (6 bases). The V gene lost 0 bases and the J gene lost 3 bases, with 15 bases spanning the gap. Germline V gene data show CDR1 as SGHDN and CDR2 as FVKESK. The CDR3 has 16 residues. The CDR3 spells CASSQDVGRGNYEQYF. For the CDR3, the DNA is TGTGCCAGCAGCCAAGATGTGGGCCGCGGGAACTACGAGCAGTACTTC.

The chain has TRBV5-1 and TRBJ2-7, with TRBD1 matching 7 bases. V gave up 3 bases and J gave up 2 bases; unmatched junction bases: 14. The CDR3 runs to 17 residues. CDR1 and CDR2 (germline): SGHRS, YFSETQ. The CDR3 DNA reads TGCGCCAGCAGCTCCCCCGCCGGGACAGTGTTTCCCTACGAGCAGTACTTC. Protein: CASSSPAGTVFPYEQYF.

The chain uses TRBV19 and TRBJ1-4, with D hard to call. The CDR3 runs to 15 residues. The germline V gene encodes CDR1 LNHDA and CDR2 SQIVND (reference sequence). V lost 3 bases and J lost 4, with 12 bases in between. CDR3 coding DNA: TGTGCCAGTAGTATTTTGAGGACTGGTAATGAAAAACTGTTTTTT. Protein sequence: CASSILRTGNEKLFF.

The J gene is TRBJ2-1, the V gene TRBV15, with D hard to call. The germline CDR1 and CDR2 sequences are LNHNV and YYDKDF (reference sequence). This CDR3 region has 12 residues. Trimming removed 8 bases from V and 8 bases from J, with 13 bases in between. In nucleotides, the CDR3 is TGTGCCACCGCAAGCACGGTCGATGAGCAGTTCTTC. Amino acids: CATASTVDEQFF.

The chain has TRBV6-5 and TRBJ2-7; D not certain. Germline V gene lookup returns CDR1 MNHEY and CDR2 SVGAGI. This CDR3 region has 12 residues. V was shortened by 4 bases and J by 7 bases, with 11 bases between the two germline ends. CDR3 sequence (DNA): TGTGCCAGCAGTTCGTCAGGAATTGAGCAGTACTTC. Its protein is CASSSSGIEQYF.

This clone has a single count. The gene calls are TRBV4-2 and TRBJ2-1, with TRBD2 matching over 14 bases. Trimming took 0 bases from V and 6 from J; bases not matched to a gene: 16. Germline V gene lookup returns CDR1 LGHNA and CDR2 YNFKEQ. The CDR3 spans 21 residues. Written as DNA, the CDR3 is TGTGCCAGCAGCCAAGATCGACGACTAGCGGGAGGGCAGTTTCCCCCCAATGAGCAGTTCTTC. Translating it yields CASSQDRRLAGGQFPPNEQFF.

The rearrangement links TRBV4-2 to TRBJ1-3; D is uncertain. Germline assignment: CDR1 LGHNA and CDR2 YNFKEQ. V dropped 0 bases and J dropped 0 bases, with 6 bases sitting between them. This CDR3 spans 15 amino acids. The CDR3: CASSQDKSSGNTIYF. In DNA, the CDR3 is TGTGCCAGCAGCCAAGACAAGAGCTCTGGAAACACCATATATTTT.

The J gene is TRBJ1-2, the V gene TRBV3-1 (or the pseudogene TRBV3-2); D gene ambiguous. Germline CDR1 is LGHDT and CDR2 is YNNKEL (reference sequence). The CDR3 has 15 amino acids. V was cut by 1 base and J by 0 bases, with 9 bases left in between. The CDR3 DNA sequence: TGTGCCAGCAGCCAAGTGCCAGTTTCTAACTATGGCTACACCTTC. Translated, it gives CASSQVPVSNYGYTF.

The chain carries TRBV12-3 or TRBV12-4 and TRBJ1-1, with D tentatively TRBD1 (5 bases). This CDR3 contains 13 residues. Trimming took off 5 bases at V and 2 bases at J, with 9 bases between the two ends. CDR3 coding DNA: TGTGCCAGCAGTAGCAGGGTTAACACTGAAGCTTTCTTT. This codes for CASSSRVNTEAFF.

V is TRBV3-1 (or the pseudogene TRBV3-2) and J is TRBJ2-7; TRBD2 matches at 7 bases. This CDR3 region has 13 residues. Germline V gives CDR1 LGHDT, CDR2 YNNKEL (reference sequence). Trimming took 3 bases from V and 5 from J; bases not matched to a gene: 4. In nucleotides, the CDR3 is TGTGCCAGCAGCCATAATGGGGGGGACGAGCAGTACTTC. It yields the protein CASSHNGGDEQYF.

CDR3 in DNA: TGTGCCATCAGAGGGACTAGCGGGAGTAGCCACGAGCAGTACTTC. Its translation is CAIRGTSGSSHEQYF. V gene TRBV10-3 combines with J gene TRBJ2-7, with 14 bases aligning to TRBD2. V gave up 6 bases and J gave up 5 bases; unmatched junction bases: 6. The V gene's germline CDR1 is ENHRY and CDR2 SYGVKD. This CDR3 spans 15 amino acids.

The DNA for the CDR3 is TGTGCCACCAGTGATGGGACCGGGACAGGGGGCTTGGCTAATGAAAAACTGTTTTTT. Translating it yields CATSDGTGTGGLANEKLFF. V usage is TRBV24-1 and J usage is TRBJ1-4; 12 bases match TRBD1. The germline gives CDR1 KGHDR, CDR2 SFDVKD. This CDR3 has 19 amino acids. The ends lost 3 bases at V and 3 bases at J; junction bases unmatched: 10.